This T cell receptor beta chain was recovered during a study of control samples from healthy donors and cancer patients. TCRdb's copy holds only in-frame clones and misses some; the assay was immunoSEQ multiplex PCR. The sample comprises about 92,000 clones, about four fifths of which are singletons, and about 10% rests with the top ten. V lost 4 bases and J lost 6; bases outside the gene matches: 8. This CDR3 contains 15 residues. The V gene's germline CDR1 is KGHDR and CDR2 SFDVKD. This clone appeared a few times. The chain combines TRBV24-1 with TRBJ2-1; 7 bases align to TRBD1. The clonotype comes from a woman in her sixties or seventies in good health. Sequenced input: blood. Here the CDR3 DNA reads TGTGCCACCAGTGACAAAGACAGGGTATTCAATGAGCAGTTCTTC. The encoded protein is CATSDKDRVFNEQFF.